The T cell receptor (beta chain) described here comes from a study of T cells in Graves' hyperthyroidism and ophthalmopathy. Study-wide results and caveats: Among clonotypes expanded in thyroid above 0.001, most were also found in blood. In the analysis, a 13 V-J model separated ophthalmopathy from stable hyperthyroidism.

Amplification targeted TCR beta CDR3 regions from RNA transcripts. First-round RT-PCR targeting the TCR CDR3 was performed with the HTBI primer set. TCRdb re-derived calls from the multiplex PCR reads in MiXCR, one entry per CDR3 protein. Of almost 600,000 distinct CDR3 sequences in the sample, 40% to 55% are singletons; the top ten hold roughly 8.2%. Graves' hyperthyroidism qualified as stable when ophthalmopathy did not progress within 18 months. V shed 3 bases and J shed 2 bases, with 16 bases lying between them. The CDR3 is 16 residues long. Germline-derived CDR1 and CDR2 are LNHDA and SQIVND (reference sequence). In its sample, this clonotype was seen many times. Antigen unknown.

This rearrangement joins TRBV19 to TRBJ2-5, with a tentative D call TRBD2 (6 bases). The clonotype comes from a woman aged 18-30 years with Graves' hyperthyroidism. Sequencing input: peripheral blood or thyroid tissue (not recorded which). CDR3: CASSMFSGPPQETQYF. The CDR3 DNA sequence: TGTGCCAGTAGTATGTTTAGCGGACCACCTCAAGAGACCCAGTACTTC.